These T cell receptor beta chains were read from a single sample in a study of CD8 T cells in Susac syndrome. TCRdb processed the immunoSEQ multiplex PCR reads anew with MiXCR; each CDR3 protein has one entry. This sample has 120,000 or so distinct CDR3 sequences, with about 95% found just once. Sequencing was performed on CD4+ T cells from PBMCs. The receptors were gathered from a human donor in good health. Both conserved end residues are part of each CDR3. The order of the fields is D gene, clone size, J gene, V gene, CDR3 protein, CDR3 DNA. The D gene is left open where the match is weak. A row's size may be missing; if present it is once, few, many or a size class.

>TRBD1|NA|TRBJ1-1|TRBV29-1
CSARQGGTEAFF
TGCAGCGCACGACAGGGCGGCACTGAAGCTTTCTTT
>TRBD2|NA|TRBJ2-7|TRBV30
CAWRGGESSSYEQYF
TGTGCCTGGAGGGGGGGGGAGTCAAGCTCCTACGAGCAGTACTTC
>NA|NA|TRBJ2-3|TRBV20-1
CSASPGTDTQYF
TGCAGTGCAAGCCCTGGGACAGATACGCAGTATTTT
>NA|NA|TRBJ2-7|TRBV7-9
CASSLGGFYEQYF
TGTGCCAGCAGCTTAGGCGGGTTCTACGAGCAGTACTTC
>NA|NA|TRBJ2-7|TRBV6-5
CASSRTGAYEQYF
TGTGCCAGCAGTCGGACGGGGGCCTACGAGCAGTACTTC
>NA|NA|TRBJ2-3|TRBV6-6
CASSRDSSTDTQYF
TGTGCCAGCAGCCGGGACTCGTCCACAGATACGCAGTATTTT
>TRBD1|NA|TRBJ1-1|TRBV27
CASSPTGRVTEAFF
TGTGCCAGCAGTCCGACAGGGCGGGTAACTGAAGCTTTCTTT
>NA|NA|TRBJ2-3|TRBV30
CAWSVGGTQYF
TGTGCCTGGAGTGTCGGGGGTACGCAGTATTTT
>NA|NA|TRBJ2-4|TRBV7-9
CASSLGWTDIQYF
TGTGCCAGCAGCCTAGGTTGGACAGACATTCAGTACTTC
>NA|NA|TRBJ1-4|TRBV6-5
CASSPKQNEKLFF
TGTGCCAGCAGCCCCAAGCAAAATGAAAAACTGTTTTTT
>NA|NA|TRBJ2-1|TRBV4-1
CASSQGEVGSDEQFF
TGCGCCAGCAGCCAAGGGGAGGTCGGGTCGGATGAGCAGTTCTTC
>NA|NA|TRBJ2-3|TRBV29-1
CSVEDGAGTQYF
TGCAGCGTTGAGGATGGGGCGGGTACGCAGTATTTT
>TRBD1|NA|TRBJ2-2|TRBV7-9
CASSFGQGETGELFF
TGTGCCAGCAGCTTTGGACAGGGGGAAACCGGGGAGCTGTTTTTT
>NA|NA|TRBJ1-4|TRBV5-1
CASSLGTASNEKLFF
TGCGCCAGCAGCTTGGGGACAGCTTCTAATGAAAAACTGTTTTTT
>TRBD2|NA|TRBJ2-3|TRBV29-1
CSVPRSGASTDTQYF
TGCAGCGTCCCGCGTAGCGGGGCTAGCACAGATACGCAGTATTTT
>NA|NA|TRBJ1-3|TRBV6-5
CASSSTTIITGNTIYF
TGTGCCAGCAGTTCGACCACGATAATTACTGGAAACACCATATATTTT
>TRBD2|NA|TRBJ2-7|TRBV5-1
CASRRGAGAHEQYF
TGCGCCAGCAGGCGAGGAGCGGGAGCCCACGAGCAGTACTTC
>NA|NA|TRBJ1-2|TRBV3-1
CASSSGGGYTF
TGTGCCAGCAGCTCTGGAGGCGGCTACACCTTC
>TRBD2|NA|TRBJ2-7|TRBV5-1
CASSLSSGTEQYF
TGCGCCAGCAGCTTGTCTAGCGGGACCGAGCAGTACTTC
>NA|few|TRBJ2-7|TRBV6-6
CASWKQGYEQYF
TGTGCCAGCTGGAAACAGGGTTACGAGCAGTACTTC
>TRBD1|NA|TRBJ2-4|TRBV2
CASSPARGLGKNIQYF
TGTGCCAGCAGCCCCGCCAGGGGGCTGGGCAAAAACATTCAGTACTTC
>TRBD1|NA|TRBJ2-3|TRBV19
CASSIPGQGSDTQYF
TGTGCCAGTAGTATTCCGGGACAGGGGTCAGATACGCAGTATTTT
>TRBD2|NA|TRBJ2-1|TRBV3-1
CASGGLAGANEQFF
TGTGCCAGCGGCGGACTAGCGGGAGCGAATGAGCAGTTCTTC
>NA|NA|TRBJ2-7|TRBV28
CASSRSPIEQYF
TGTGCCAGCAGCCGATCTCCTATCGAGCAGTACTTC
>NA|NA|TRBJ2-1|TRBV5-1
CASSPDTVAYNEQFF
TGCGCCAGCAGCCCGGACACGGTTGCCTACAATGAGCAGTTCTTC
>TRBD1|NA|TRBJ2-5|TRBV5-1
CASMLTGGAETQYF
TGCGCCAGCATGCTTACAGGGGGCGCAGAGACCCAGTACTTC
>NA|NA|TRBJ1-1|TRBV30
CAWSAGSNTEAFF
TGTGCCTGGAGTGCGGGGTCGAACACTGAAGCTTTCTTT
>NA|NA|TRBJ2-6|TRBV6-5
CASQVSGANVLTF
TGTGCCAGCCAAGTCTCTGGGGCCAACGTCCTGACTTTC
>TRBD1|NA|TRBJ2-7|TRBV19
CASSPRGTGSYEQYF
TGTGCCAGTAGTCCCCGTGGGACAGGCTCCTACGAGCAGTACTTC
>TRBD1|NA|TRBJ1-2|TRBV3-1
CASSPGQASSGYTF
TGTGCCAGCAGCCCGGGACAGGCTTCCTCTGGCTACACCTTC
>NA|NA|TRBJ2-2|TRBV6-1
CASSQRGQDTGELFF
TGTGCCAGCAGTCAACGGGGGCAGGACACCGGGGAGCTGTTTTTT
>NA|NA|TRBJ2-1|TRBV18
CASSPVTLGGNEQFF
TGTGCCAGCTCACCAGTCACATTGGGCGGGAATGAGCAGTTCTTC
>NA|NA|TRBJ2-2|TRBV19
CASRIANTGELFF
TGTGCCAGTAGAATAGCGAACACCGGGGAGCTGTTTTTT
>NA|NA|TRBJ1-1|TRBV7-8
CASSLREGRAEAFF
TGTGCCAGCAGCCTGCGGGAGGGGAGGGCTGAAGCTTTCTTT
>TRBD1|NA|TRBJ2-5|TRBV28
CASSGQGYGTQYF
TGTGCCAGCAGCGGACAGGGTTACGGGACCCAGTACTTC
>TRBD2|NA|TRBJ2-1|TRBV12-3/TRBV12-4
CASSVLAGGLYNEQFF
TGTGCCAGCAGTGTGCTAGCGGGAGGACTCTACAATGAGCAGTTCTTC
>NA|NA|TRBJ1-1|TRBV18
CASSSDRKAFF
TGTGCCAGCTCATCTGACAGGAAGGCTTTCTTT
>TRBD1|few|TRBJ2-7|TRBV5-1
CASSLASGQGSYEQYF
TGCGCCAGCAGCTTGGCTTCGGGACAGGGTTCCTACGAGCAGTACTTC